This T cell receptor (beta chain) was sequenced for a study of T cell responses to AZD1222 COVID-19 vaccine. General study findings and limits: Two AZD1222 doses significantly raised spike-specific TCR breadth and depth over controls. Just 5 or 6 AZD1222 recipients tested seropositive at baseline. Repertoire samples came only from after the peak T cell response.

This clone appeared once. As yet, its antigen is unknown. Trimming shortened V by 3 bases and J by 4 bases, and 12 bases separated the two germline ends. The CDR3 totals 14 residues. CDR1 is LGHNA and CDR2 is YNFKEQ in the germline V gene. The assay was immunoSEQ multiplex PCR, and TCRdb's table has in-frame clones only and misses some. The sample shows just over 30,000 clones, roughly 90% of them seen only once. The source is an adult who received the AZD1222 COVID-19 vaccine. V usage is TRBV4-2 and J usage is TRBJ1-1; tentatively, D is TRBD1 (5 bases). The material was peripheral blood, obtained 28 days after the second AZD1222 dose. The CDR3: CASSQPGTVTEAFF. The CDR3, as DNA: TGTGCCAGCAGCCAGCCCGGGACCGTCACTGAAGCTTTCTTT.